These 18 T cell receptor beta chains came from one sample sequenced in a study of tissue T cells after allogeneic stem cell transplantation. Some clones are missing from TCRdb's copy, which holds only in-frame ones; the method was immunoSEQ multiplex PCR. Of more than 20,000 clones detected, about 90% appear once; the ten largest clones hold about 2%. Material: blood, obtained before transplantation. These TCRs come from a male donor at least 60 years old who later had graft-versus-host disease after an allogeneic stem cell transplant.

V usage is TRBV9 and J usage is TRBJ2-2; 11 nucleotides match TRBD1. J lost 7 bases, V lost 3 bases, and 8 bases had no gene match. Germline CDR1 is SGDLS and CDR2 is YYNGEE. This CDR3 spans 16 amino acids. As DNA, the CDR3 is TGTGCCAGCAGCGGCACGGACAGGGGGCTCATCGGGGAGCTGTTTTTT. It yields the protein CASSGTDRGLIGELFF.

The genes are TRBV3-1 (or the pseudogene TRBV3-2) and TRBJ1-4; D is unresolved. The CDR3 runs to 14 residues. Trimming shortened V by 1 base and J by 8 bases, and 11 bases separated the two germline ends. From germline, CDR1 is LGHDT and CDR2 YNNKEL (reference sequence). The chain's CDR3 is CASSQAPQGEKLFF. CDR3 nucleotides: TGTGCCAGCAGCCAAGCCCCACAAGGGGAAAAACTGTTTTTT.

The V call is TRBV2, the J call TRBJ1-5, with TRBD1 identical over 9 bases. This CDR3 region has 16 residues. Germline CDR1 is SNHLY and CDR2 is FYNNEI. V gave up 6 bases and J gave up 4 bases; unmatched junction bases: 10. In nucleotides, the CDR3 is TGTGCCAGCAGGCGCAATTCCGGGACAGGGAATCAGCCCCAGCATTTT. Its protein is CASRRNSGTGNQPQHF.

CDR3 sequence: CASSDRGRQPQHF. CDR3 in DNA: TGTGCCAGCTCAGACAGGGGTCGCCAGCCCCAGCATTTT. This rearrangement joins TRBV28 to TRBJ1-5; 8 bases are shared with TRBD1. Germline V lookup: CDR1 MDHEN, CDR2 SYDVKM. After removal of 8 bases from V and 7 bases from J, the junction contained 7 bases not matched to a gene. The CDR3 covers 13 residues. The variable domain in full, completed from reference TRBV28 and TRBJ1-5, reads DVKVTQSSRYLVKRTGEKVFLECVQDMDHENMFWYRQDPGLGLRLIYFSYDVKMKEKGDIPEGYSVSREKKERFSLILESASTNQTSMYLCASSDRGRQPQHFGDGTRLSIL.

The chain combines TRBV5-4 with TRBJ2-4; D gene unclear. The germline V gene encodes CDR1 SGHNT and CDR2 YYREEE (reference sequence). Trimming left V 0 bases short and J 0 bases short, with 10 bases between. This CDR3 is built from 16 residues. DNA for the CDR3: TGTGCCAGCAGCTTGGTCGGTGGAAGAGCCAAAAACATTCAGTACTTC. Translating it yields CASSLVGGRAKNIQYF.

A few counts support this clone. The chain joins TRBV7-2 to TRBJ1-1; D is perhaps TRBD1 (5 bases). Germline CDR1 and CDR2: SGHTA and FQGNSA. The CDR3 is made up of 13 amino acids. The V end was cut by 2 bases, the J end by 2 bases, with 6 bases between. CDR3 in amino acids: CASSLTGNTEAFF. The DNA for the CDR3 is TGTGCCAGCAGCTTAACAGGAAACACTGAAGCTTTCTTT.

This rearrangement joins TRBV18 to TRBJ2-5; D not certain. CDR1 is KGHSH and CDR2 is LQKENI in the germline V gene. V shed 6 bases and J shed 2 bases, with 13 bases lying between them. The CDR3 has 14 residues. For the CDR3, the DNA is TGTGCCAGCTCCGTAAGAACAACACAAGAGACCCAGTACTTC. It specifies CASSVRTTQETQYF.

The CDR3 DNA sequence: TGTGCCAGCAGCATCGGGGGCGACTACGAGCAGTACTTC. Translated: CASSIGGDYEQYF. This chain joins TRBV6-5 and TRBJ2-7, with D perhaps assigned TRBD1 or TRBD2 (6 bases each). Germline V lookup: CDR1 MNHEY, CDR2 SVGAGI. This CDR3 is built from 13 residues. Trimming removed 6 bases at V and 3 bases at J, with 12 bases between.

The CDR3 DNA reads TGTGCCAGTAGTCAGACAGCCTCCTACGAGCAGTACTTC. This gives the protein CASSQTASYEQYF. The chain has TRBV19 and TRBJ2-7; maybe TRBD1 (5 bases). The CDR3 has 13 residues. Per the germline V gene, CDR1 is LNHDA and CDR2 is SQIVND (reference sequence). V lost 5 bases and J lost 0, with 8 bases in between.

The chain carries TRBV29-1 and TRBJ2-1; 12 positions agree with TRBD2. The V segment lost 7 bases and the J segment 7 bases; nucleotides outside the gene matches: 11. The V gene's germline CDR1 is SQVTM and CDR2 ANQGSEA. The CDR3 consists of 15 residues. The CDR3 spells CSASTSGRKLNEQFF. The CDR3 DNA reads TGCAGCGCCTCGACTAGCGGGAGAAAGTTGAATGAGCAGTTCTTC.

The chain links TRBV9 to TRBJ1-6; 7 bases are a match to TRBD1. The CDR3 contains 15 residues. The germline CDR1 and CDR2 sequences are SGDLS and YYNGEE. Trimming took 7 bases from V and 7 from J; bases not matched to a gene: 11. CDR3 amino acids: CASGQFRDRNSPLHF. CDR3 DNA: TGTGCCAGCGGACAATTCCGGGACAGAAATTCACCCCTCCACTTT.

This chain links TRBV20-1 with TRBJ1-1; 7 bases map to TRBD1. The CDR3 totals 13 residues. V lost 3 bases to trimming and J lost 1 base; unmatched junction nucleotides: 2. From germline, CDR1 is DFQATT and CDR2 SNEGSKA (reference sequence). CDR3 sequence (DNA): TGCAGTGCTAGTCCAGGGGGGAACACTGAAGCTTTCTTT. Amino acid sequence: CSASPGGNTEAFF.

The CDR3 DNA sequence: TGTGCCAGCAGTTTAGGGATGGTTACCATATATTTT. Its translation is CASSLGMVTIYF. V gene TRBV12-3 or TRBV12-4 combines with J gene TRBJ1-3; D unclear. The V and J ends lost 1 base and 10 bases respectively, with 8 bases between them. The CDR3 has 12 residues.

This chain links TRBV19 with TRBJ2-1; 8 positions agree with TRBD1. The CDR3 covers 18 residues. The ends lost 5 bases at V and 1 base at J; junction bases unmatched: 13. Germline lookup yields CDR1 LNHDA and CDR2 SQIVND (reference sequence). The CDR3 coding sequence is TGTGCCAGTAGTTGGGGACAGGACCTACGGGGGTCCTACAATGAGCAGTTCTTC. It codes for CASSWGQDLRGSYNEQFF.

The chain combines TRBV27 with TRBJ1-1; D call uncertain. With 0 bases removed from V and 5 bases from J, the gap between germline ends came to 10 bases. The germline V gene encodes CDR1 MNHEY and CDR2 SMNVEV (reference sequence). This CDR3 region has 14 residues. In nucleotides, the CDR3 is TGTGCCAGCAGTTTATCTTCCCTCGGAACTGAAGCTTTCTTT. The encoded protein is CASSLSSLGTEAFF.

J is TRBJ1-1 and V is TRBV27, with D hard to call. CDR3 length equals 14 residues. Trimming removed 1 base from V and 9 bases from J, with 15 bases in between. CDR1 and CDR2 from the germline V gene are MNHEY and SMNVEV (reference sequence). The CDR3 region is CASSLYGDLIQAFF. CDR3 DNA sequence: TGTGCCAGCAGTTTATATGGAGACCTCATCCAAGCTTTCTTT.

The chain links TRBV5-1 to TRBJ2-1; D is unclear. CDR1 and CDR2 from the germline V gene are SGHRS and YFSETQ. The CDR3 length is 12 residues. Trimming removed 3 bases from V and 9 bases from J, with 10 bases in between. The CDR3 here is CASSSAESEQFF. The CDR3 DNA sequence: TGCGCCAGCAGCTCTGCGGAGAGTGAGCAGTTCTTC.

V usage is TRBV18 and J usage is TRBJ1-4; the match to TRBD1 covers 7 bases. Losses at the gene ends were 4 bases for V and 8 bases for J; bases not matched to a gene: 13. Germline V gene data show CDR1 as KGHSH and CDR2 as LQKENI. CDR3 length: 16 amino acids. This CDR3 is CASSLYRQGEGEKLFF. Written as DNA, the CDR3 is TGTGCCAGCTCACTCTACCGACAGGGTGAGGGGGAAAAACTGTTTTTT.